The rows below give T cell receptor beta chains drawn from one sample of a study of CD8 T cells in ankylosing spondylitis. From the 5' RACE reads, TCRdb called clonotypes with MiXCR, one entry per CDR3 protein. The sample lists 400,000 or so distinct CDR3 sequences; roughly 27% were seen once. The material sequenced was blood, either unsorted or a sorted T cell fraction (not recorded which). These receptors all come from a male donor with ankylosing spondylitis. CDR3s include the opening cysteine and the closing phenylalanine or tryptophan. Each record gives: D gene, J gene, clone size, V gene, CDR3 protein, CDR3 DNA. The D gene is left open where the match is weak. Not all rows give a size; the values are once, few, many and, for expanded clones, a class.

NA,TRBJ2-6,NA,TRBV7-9,CASSLGPSGANVLTF,TGTGCCAGCAGCTTAGGTCCCTCTGGGGCCAACGTCCTGACTTTC
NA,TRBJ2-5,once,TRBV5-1,CASAKVVGRETQYF,TGCGCCAGTGCGAAGGTGGTAGGGAGGGAGACCCAGTACTTC
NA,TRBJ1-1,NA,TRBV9,CASSVVTFGDTEAFF,TGTGCCAGCAGCGTAGTCACTTTTGGCGACACTGAAGCTTTCTTT
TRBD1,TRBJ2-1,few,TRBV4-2,CASSTLTGGGDEQFF,TGTGCCAGCAGCACCCTTACAGGGGGAGGCGATGAGCAGTTCTTC
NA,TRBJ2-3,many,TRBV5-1,CASSLKPDTQYF,TGTGCCAGCAGTTTAAAACCAGATACGCAGTATTTT
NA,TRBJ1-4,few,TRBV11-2,CASSLDPANEKLFF,TGTGCCAGCAGCTTAGATCCCGCTAATGAAAAACTGTTTTTT
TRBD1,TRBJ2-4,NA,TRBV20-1,CSALTGGGNIQYF,TGCAGTGCTCTTACAGGGGGCGGAAACATTCAGTACTTC
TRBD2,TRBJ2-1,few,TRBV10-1,CASSENLAGGVEQFF,TGCGCCAGCAGTGAGAACCTAGCGGGAGGGGTTGAGCAGTTCTTC
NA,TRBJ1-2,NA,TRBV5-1,CASSLAGAGDGYTF,TGCGCCAGCAGCTTGGCTGGGGCAGGGGACGGCTACACCTTC
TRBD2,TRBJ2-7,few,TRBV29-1,CSVAGTSGTNRYYEQYF,TGCAGCGTTGCTGGGACTAGCGGGACCAACCGCTACTACGAGCAGTACTTC
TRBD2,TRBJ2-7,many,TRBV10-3,CAIKREGGEQYF,TGTGCCATCAAGCGGGAGGGAGGCGAGCAGTACTTC
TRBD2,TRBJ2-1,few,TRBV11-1,CASSLSGPNNEQFF,TGTGCCAGCAGCCTTAGCGGGCCCAACAATGAGCAGTTCTTC
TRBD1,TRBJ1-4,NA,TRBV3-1,CASSHRQGIELFF,TGTGCCAGCAGCCACCGACAGGGGATCGAACTGTTTTTT
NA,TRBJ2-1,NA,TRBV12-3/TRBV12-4,CASSLTLTRDSGNEQFF,TGTGCCAGCAGTTTAACGCTGACTAGAGATTCGGGCAATGAGCAGTTCTTC
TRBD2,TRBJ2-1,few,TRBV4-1,CASSQLGLAGDEQFF,TGCGCCAGCAGCCAGCTGGGACTAGCGGGAGATGAGCAGTTCTTC
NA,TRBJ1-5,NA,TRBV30,CAWRSGFSNQPQHF,TGTGCCTGGAGGTCTGGATTCAGCAATCAGCCCCAGCATTTT
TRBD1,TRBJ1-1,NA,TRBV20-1,CSASDRDTEAFF,TGCAGTGCTAGCGACAGGGACACTGAAGCTTTCTTT
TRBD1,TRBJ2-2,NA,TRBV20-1,CSARGDRGGTGELFF,TGCAGTGCTAGAGGGGACAGGGGAGGCACCGGGGAGCTGTTTTTT
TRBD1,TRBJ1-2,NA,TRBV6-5,CASSSPGGYGYTF,TGTGCCAGCAGTTCCCCAGGGGGCTATGGCTACACCTTC
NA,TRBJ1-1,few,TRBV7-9,CASSFQGLEAFF,TGTGCCAGCAGTTTTCAGGGACTTGAAGCTTTCTTT
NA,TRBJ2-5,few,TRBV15,CATSRDPRESGGAQYF,TGTGCCACCAGCAGAGATCCAAGGGAATCGGGTGGGGCCCAGTACTTC
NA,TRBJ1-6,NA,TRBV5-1,CASSLYKDGGFSPLHF,TGCGCCAGCAGCTTGTATAAGGACGGAGGATTTTCACCCCTCCACTTT
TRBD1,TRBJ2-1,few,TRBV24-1,CATSDPLRGGDRGSYNEQFF,TGTGCCACCAGTGATCCGCTGCGGGGAGGGGACAGGGGATCCTACAATGAGCAGTTCTTC
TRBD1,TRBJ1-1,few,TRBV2,CASSEDMTGNTEAFF,TGTGCCAGCAGTGAAGACATGACAGGGAATACTGAAGCTTTCTTT
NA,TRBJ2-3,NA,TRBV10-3,CAISEERVTQYF,TGTGCCATCAGTGAGGAGCGAGTCACGCAGTATTTT
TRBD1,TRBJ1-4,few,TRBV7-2,CASSPWTGNEKLFF,TGTGCCAGCAGCCCTTGGACAGGGAATGAAAAACTGTTTTTT
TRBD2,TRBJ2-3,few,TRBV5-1,CASSLHPGLAGGSTDTQYF,TGCGCCAGCAGCCTTCATCCGGGACTAGCGGGAGGTTCCACAGATACGCAGTATTTT
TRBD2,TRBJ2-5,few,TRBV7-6,CASSTRLAEVLETQYF,TGTGCCAGCAGCACTAGACTAGCGGAGGTCTTGGAGACCCAGTACTTC
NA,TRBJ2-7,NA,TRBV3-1,CASSPSVGPGDEQYF,TGTGCCAGCAGCCCCTCGGTCGGACCCGGGGACGAGCAGTACTTC
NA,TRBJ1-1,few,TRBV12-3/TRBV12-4,CASSWQVGVETEAFF,TGTGCCAGCAGCTGGCAGGTGGGGGTGGAGACTGAAGCTTTCTTT
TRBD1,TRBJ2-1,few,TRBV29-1,CSVSTGGSYNEQFF,TGCAGCGTAAGTACAGGGGGCTCCTACAATGAGCAGTTCTTC